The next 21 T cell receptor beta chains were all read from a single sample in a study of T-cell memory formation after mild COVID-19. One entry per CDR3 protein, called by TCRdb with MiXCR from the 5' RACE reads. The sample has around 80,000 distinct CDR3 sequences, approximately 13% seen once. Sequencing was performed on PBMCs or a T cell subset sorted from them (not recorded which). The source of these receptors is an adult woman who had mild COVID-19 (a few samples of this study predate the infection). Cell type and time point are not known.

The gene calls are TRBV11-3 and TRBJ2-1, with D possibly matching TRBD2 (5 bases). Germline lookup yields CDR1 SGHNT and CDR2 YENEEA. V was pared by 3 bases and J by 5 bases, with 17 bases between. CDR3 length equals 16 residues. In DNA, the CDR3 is TGTGCCAGCAGCTTGAGATGGCGGGCCGAGAACAATGAGCAGTTCTTC. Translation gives CASSLRWRAENNEQFF. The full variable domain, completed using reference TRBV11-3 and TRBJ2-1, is EAGVVQSPRYKIIEKKQPVAFWCNPISGHNTLYWYLQNLGQGPELLIRYENEEAVDDSQLPKDRFSAERLKGVDSTLKIQPAELGDSAVYLCASSLRWRAENNEQFFGPGTRLTVL.

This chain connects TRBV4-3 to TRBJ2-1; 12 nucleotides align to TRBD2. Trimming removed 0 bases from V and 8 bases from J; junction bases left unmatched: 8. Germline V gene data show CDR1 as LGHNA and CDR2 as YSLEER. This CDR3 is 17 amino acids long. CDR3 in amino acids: CASSQDGTSGFGDEQFF. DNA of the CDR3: TGCGCCAGCAGCCAAGACGGGACTAGCGGGTTTGGAGATGAGCAGTTCTTC.

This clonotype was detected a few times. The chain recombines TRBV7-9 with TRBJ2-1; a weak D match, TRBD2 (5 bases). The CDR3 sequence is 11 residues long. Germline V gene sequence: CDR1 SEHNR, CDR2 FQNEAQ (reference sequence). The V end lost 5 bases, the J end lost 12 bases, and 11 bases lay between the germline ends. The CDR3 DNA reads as TGTGCCAGCAGCCCTCGGGAAGGGCAGTTCTTC. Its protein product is CASSPREGQFF.

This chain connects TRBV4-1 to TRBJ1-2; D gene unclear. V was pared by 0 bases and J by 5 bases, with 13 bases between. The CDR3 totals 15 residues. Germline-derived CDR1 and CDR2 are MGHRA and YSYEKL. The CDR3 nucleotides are TGCGCCAGCAGCCAAGATTCGGCAGGTGGATATGGCTACACCTTC. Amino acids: CASSQDSAGGYGYTF.

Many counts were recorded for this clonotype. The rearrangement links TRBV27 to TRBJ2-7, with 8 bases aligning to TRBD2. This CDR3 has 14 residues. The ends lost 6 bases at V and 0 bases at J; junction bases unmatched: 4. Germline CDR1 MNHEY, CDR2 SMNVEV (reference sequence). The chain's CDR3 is CASSLAGSSYEQYF. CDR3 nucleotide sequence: TGTGCCAGCAGCTTAGCGGGGAGCTCCTACGAGCAGTACTTC.

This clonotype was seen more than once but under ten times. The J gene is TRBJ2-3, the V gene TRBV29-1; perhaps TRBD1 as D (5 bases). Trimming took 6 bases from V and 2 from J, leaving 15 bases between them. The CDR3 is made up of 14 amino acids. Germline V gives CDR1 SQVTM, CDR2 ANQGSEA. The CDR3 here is CSVTWGSSTDTQYF. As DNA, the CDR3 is TGCAGCGTCACCTGGGGCAGCTCCACAGATACGCAGTATTTT.

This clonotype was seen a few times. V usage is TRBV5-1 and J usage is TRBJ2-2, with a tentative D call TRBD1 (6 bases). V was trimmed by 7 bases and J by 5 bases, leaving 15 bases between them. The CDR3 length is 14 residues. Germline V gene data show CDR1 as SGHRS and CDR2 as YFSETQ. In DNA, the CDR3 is TGCGCCAGCTGGACAGTGTCTGGAACCGGGGAGCTGTTTTTT. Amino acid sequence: CASWTVSGTGELFF.

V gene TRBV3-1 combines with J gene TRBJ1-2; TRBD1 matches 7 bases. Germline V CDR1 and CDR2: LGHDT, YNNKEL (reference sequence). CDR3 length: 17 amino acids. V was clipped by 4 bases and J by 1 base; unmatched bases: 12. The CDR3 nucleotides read TGTGCCAGCAGCCCCGGGACAGCTCCTACACATAACTATGGCTACACCTTC. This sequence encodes CASSPGTAPTHNYGYTF.

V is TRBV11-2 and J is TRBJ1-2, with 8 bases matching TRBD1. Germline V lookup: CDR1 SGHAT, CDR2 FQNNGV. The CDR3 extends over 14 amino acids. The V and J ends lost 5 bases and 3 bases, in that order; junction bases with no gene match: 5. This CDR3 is CASSAGGRDYGYTF. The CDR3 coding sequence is TGTGCCAGCAGCGCAGGGGGCCGTGACTATGGCTACACCTTC.

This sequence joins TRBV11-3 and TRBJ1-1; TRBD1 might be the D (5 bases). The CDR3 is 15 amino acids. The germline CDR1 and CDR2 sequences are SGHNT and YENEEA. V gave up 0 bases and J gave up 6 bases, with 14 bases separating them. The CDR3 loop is CASSLDEAGRAEAFF. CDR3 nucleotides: TGTGCCAGCAGCTTAGATGAGGCAGGGAGGGCTGAAGCTTTCTTT.

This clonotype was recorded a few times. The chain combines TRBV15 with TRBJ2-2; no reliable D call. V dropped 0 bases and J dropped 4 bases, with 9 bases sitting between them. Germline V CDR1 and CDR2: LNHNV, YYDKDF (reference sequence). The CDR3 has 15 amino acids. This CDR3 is CATSRDGSGTGELFF. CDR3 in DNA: TGTGCCACCAGCAGAGATGGGTCGGGCACCGGGGAGCTGTTTTTT.

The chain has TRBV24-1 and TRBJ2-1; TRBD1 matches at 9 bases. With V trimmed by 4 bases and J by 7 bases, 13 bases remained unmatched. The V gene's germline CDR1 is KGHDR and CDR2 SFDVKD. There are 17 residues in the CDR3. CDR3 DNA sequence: TGTGCCACCAGTGACCACAGGGGACAGGGAGGGGGAAATGAGCAGTTCTTC. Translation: CATSDHRGQGGGNEQFF.

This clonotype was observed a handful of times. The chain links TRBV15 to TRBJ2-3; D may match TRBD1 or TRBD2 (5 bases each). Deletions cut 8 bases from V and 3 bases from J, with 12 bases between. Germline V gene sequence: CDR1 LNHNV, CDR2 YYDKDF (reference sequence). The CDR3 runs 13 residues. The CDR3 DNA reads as TGTGCCACCTCCCAGGGAGAAACAGATACGCAGTATTTT. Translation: CATSQGETDTQYF.

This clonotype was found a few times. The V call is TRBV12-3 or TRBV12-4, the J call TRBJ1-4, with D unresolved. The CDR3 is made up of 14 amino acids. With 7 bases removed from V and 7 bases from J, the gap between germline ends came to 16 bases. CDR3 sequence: CASTPSGEPEKLFF. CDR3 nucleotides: TGTGCCAGCACCCCGTCGGGAGAACCTGAAAAACTGTTTTTT.

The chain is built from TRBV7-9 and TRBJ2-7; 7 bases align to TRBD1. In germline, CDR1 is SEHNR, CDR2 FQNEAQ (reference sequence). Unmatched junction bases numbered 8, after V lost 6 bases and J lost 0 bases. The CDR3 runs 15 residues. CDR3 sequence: CASSYYRGPSYEQYF. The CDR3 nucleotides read TGTGCCAGCAGTTATTACAGGGGACCCTCCTACGAGCAGTACTTC.

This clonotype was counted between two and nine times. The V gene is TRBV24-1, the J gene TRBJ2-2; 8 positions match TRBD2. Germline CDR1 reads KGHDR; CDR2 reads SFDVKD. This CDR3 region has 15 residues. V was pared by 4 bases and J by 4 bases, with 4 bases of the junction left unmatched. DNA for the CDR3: TGTGCCACCAGTGAAACGGGAGGGTCCACCGGGGAGCTGTTTTTT. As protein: CATSETGGSTGELFF.

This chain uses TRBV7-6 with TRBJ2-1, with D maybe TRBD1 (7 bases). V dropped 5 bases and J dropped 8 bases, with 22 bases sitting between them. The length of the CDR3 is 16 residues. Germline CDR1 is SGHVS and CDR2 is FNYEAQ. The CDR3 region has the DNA TGTGCCAGCAGCAGTTCGGGAGACAGGGTGGCCGATGAGCAGTTCTTC. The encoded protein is CASSSSGDRVADEQFF. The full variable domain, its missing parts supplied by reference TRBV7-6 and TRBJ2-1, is GAGVSQSPRYKVTKRGQDVALRCDPISGHVSLYWYRQALGQGPEFLTYFNYEAQQDKSGLPNDRFSAERPEGSISTLTIQRTEQRDSAMYRCASSSSGDRVADEQFFGPGTRLTVL.

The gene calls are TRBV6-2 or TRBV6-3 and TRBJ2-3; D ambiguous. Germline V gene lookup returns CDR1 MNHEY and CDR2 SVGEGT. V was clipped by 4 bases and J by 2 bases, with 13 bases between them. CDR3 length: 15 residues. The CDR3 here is CASSSWRDDTDTQYF. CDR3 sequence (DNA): TGTGCCAGCAGTTCTTGGCGTGACGACACAGATACGCAGTATTTT.

The chain's CDR3 is CASSGTGTSASTDTQYF. The CDR3 DNA is TGTGCCAGCAGCGGTACCGGGACTAGCGCTAGCACAGATACGCAGTATTTT. The chain uses TRBV9 and TRBJ2-3; 10 bases line up with TRBD2. Germline values: CDR1 SGDLS, CDR2 YYNGEE. Trimming removed 3 bases from V and 0 bases from J; junction bases left unmatched: 7. The CDR3 extends over 17 amino acids. Full variable domain (missing parts from reference TRBV9 and TRBJ2-3): DSGVTQTPKHLITATGQRVTLRCSPRSGDLSVYWYQQSLDQGLQFLIQYYNGEERAKGNILERFSAQQFPDLHSELNLSSLELGDSALYFCASSGTGTSASTDTQYFGPGTRLTVL.

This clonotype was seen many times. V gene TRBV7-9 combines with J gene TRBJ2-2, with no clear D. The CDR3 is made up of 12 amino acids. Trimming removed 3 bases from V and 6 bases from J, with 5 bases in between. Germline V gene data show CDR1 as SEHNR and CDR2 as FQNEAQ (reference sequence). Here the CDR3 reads CASSLRAGELFF. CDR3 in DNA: TGTGCCAGCAGCTTGAGAGCCGGGGAGCTGTTTTTT.

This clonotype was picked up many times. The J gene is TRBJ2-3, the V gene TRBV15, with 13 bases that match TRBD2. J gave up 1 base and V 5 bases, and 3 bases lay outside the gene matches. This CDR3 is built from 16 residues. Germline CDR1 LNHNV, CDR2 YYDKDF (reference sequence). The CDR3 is CATSGGLAGRTDTQYF. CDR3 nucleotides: TGTGCCACCAGCGGGGGACTAGCGGGGCGCACAGATACGCAGTATTTT.